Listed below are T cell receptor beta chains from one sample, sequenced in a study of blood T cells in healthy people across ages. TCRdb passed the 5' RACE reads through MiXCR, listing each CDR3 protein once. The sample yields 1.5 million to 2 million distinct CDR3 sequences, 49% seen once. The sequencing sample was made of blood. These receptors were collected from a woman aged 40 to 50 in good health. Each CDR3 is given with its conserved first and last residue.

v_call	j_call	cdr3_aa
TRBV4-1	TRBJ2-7	CASSSWTSGATQYF
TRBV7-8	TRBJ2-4	CASSRQTGPKNIQYF
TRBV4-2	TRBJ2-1	CASSHQTSGGGGYNEQFF
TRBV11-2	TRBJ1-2	CASTPLGYGYTF
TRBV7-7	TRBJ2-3	CASSLTSGGVGDTQYF
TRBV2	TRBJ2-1	CASSADAGVNNEQFF
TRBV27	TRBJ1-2	CASSLVGDGGYTF
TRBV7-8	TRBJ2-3	CASSFPRDWGTDTQYF
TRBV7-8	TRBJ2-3	CASSLRRDLTDTQYF
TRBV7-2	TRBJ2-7	CASSFGGGGSEQYF
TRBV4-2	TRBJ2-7	CASSRDVASGYEQYF
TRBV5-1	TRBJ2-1	CASSLAISPPEQFF
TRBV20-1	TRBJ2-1	CSARVMASGDDNEQFF
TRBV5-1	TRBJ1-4	CASRGAGGRVTNEKLFF
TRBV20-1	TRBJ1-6	CSARSTGDSPLHF
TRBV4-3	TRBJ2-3	CASSQESVVVGTDTQYF
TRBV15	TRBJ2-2	CATSRDQRGTGELFF
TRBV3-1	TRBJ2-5	CASSQVKYQETQYF
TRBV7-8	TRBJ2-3	CASRPHQGSTDTQYF
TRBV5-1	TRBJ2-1	CASSLFVSNNEQFF
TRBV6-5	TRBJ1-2	CASSSLATTNYGYTF
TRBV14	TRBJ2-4	CASSPFPGQGAHIQYF
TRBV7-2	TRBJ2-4	CASNHGTSGGGYIAKNIQYF
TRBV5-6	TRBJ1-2	CASSPDRGYNYGYTF
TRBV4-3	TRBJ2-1	CASSQLQGAEQFF
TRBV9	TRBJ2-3	CASSATSGPDTQYF
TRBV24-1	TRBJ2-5	CATGDAGQETQYF
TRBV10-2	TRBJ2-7	CASSEGGGLSYEQYF
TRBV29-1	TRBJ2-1	CSVGGVSAYNEQFF
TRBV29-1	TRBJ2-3	CSVMTTSGVPRDTQYF
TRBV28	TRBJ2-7	CASSFPQGRSSYEQYF
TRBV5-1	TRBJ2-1	CASSLGGDEQFF
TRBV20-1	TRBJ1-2	CSAQERTGPGYNYGYTF
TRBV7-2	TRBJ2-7	CASSLPPNRLAYEQYF
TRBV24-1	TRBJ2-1	CATRGTSYNEQFF
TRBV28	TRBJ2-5	CASSDRIQYF
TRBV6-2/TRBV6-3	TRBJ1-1	CASTYPPGDMNTEAFF
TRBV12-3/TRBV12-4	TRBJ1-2	CASSIQVHYGYTF
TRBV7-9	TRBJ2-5	CASSLDTGGFETQYF
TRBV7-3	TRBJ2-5	CASSLTGARYGETQYF
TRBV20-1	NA	CSARLPGSETQYF
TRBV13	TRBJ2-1	CASSHPTGGANEQFF
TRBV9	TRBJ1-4	CASSVGGRRDEKLFF
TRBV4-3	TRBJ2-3	CASSQAGGPQTQYF
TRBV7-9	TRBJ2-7	CASSRGPLRNEQYF
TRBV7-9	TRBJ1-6	CASSLTQGDNSPLHF
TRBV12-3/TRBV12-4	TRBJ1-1	CASSFRRVGEAFF
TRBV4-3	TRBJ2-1	CASSQEKLAGVDEQFF